The present TCR beta chain was sequenced within a study of beta chain features in type 1 diabetes. Study-level points and caveats: Among all four CD4+ subsets, Type 1 diabetes patients had TCRB CDR3s that were moderately but significantly shorter. Any PCR bias toward short templates would affect both groups alike.

Investigators reverse transcribed all isolated RNA, so they sequenced expressed TCRB transcripts. Here immunoSEQ multiplex PCR was the method, and the copy in TCRdb shows in-frame clones only, minus some. This sample carries about 340,000 clones, roughly 14% of them seen once, and the ten largest clones take about 0.015%. The CDR3 has 15 amino acids. Trimming at V came to 0 bases and at J to 6 bases, leaving 6 bases not matched to a gene. Germline CDR1 and CDR2: SGHRS and YFSETQ. In this sample, this clone turned up a few times. The antigen is unknown. Averaging approximately 120 mL, one heparinised blood draw came from each individual donor. CD4+ cells of the naive, central memory, regulatory and stem cell-like memory types were sorted via CD45RO/CCR7/CD25/CD127/CD95/CD27. Sorted populations all exceeded 98% purity.

The sample was naive CD4+ T cells from blood. The clonotype originates from a woman between 18 and 30 years old with type 1 diabetes. This chain joins TRBV5-1 and TRBJ2-7, with TRBD2 identical over 10 bases. The CDR3 coding sequence is TGCGCCAGCAGCTTGGAACTAGCGGGAAATGGCGAGCAGTACTTC. It specifies CASSLELAGNGEQYF.